This T cell receptor beta chain was profiled in a study of post-analysis software for immune sequencing data. Turning to the study itself: Relapsing-remitting, secondary progressive and progressive-relapsing forms of multiple sclerosis all featured among disease courses. Study-level findings and limits: TRBV5-6, TRBV5-1 and TRBV20-1 belonged to a set of roughly 5 TRBV segments that were more frequent in patients than controls.

Details on this clonotype: Its antigen remains unidentified. Possible read error: a much larger clone is one base away.

Prepared libraries of TCR beta cDNA carried unique molecular identifiers. T cells numbering roughly 1 to 11 million yielded cDNA molecules that totaled some 500,000. TCRdb re-called the PCR reads through MiXCR, storing one row per CDR3 protein. Altogether about 380,000 distinct CDR3 sequences are present, 30% to 45% being singletons, with the ten largest covering about an eighth. The CDR3 loop spans 14 amino acids. CDR1 SGHTA and CDR2 FQGNSA come from the germline V gene. The TCR comes from a girl aged 10 to 17 with multiple sclerosis. This chain links TRBV7-2 with TRBJ2-7; 8 bases agree with TRBD1. Specimen: blood. The CDR3 region is CASSLSGQAYEQNF. The CDR3 coding sequence is TGTGCCAGCAGCTTATCGGGACAGGCCTACGAGCAGAACTTC.